Listed below are T cell receptor beta chains from one sample, sequenced in a study of cytomegalovirus exposure and HLA in healthy donors. Profiled with immunoSEQ multiplex PCR; TCRdb holds only in-frame clones, not every one. The sample records around 54,000 clones, approximately 77% being singletons. Specimen: PBMCs. The receptors derive from a woman in her late teens or twenties in good health and CMV-seronegative. CDR3s include the opening cysteine and the closing phenylalanine or tryptophan. The D gene is left open where the match is weak. Clone size, where shown, is once, few, many, or a class for clones that have expanded.

size: .
D: .
J: TRBJ1-1
V: TRBV5-4
length: 13
DNA: TGTGCCAGCAGCCAACCAGGGGTGACTGAAGCTTTCTTT
CDR3: CASSQPGVTEAFF

size: .
D: .
J: TRBJ1-3
V: TRBV6-5
length: 13
DNA: TGTGCCAGCAGTCGGGACTCTGGAAACACCATATATTTT
CDR3: CASSRDSGNTIYF

size: .
D: .
J: TRBJ2-7
V: TRBV28
length: 13
DNA: TGTGCCAGCAGGGGGGCTAAGCCCTACGAGCAGTACTTC
CDR3: CASRGAKPYEQYF

size: .
D: TRBD1
J: TRBJ1-6
V: TRBV9
length: 15
DNA: TGTGCCAGCAGCCCCCCCGGGACAGGGGCTTCACCCCTCCACTTT
CDR3: CASSPPGTGASPLHF

size: .
D: TRBD2
J: TRBJ2-3
V: TRBV19
length: 19
DNA: TGTGCCAGTAGGGGGACTAGCGGGAGACGATGGCGTAGCACAGATACGCAGTATTTT
CDR3: CASRGTSGRRWRSTDTQYF

size: .
D: .
J: TRBJ2-7
V: TRBV19
length: 14
DNA: TGTGCCAGTAGTATAGGACCTGGAGTGACCGAGCAGTACTTC
CDR3: CASSIGPGVTEQYF

size: .
D: TRBD2
J: TRBJ2-1
V: TRBV5-1
length: 16
DNA: TGCGCCAGCAGCTTGTACGCGGGAGGGCTATCCGATGAGCAGTTCTTC
CDR3: CASSLYAGGLSDEQFF

size: .
D: TRBD2
J: TRBJ2-1
V: TRBV4-2
length: 17
DNA: TGTGCCAGCAGCCAAGGCCTAGCGGGAAACTCCTACAATGAGCAGTTCTTC
CDR3: CASSQGLAGNSYNEQFF

size: .
D: .
J: TRBJ2-7
V: TRBV6-5
length: 16
DNA: TGTGCCAGCAGTTACTCGATTGAGGGAACCGGTGGCGAGCAGTACTTC
CDR3: CASSYSIEGTGGEQYF

size: .
D: TRBD1
J: TRBJ2-7
V: TRBV28
length: 14
DNA: TGTGCCAGCAGTTTCCGGGACAGGATCAACGAGCAGTACTTC
CDR3: CASSFRDRINEQYF

size: .
D: .
J: TRBJ1-4
V: TRBV4-1
length: 15
DNA: TGCGCCAGCAGCCAAGAGGGGAGGAGGAGTGAAAAACTGTTTTTT
CDR3: CASSQEGRRSEKLFF

size: .
D: TRBD1
J: TRBJ1-3
V: TRBV28
length: 20
DNA: TGTGCCAGCAGTTTACCGGGACAGGGGTTTCGTTACTACTCTGGAAACACCATATATTTT
CDR3: CASSLPGQGFRYYSGNTIYF

size: .
D: .
J: TRBJ2-1
V: TRBV10-2
length: 11
DNA: TGCGCCAGCAGTATTAACAATGAGCAGTTCTTC
CDR3: CASSINNEQFF

size: once
D: TRBD2
J: TRBJ2-3
V: TRBV7-3
length: 16
DNA: TGTGCCAGCAGCGAGTCTAGCGGGGTCCTCCCAGATACGCAGTATTTT
CDR3: CASSESSGVLPDTQYF

size: .
D: .
J: TRBJ1-2
V: TRBV2
length: 14
DNA: TGTGCCAGCACCTTCGAACGAGGTCGGGATGGCTACACCTTC
CDR3: CASTFERGRDGYTF

size: .
D: TRBD2
J: TRBJ2-1
V: TRBV6-1
length: 17
DNA: TGTGCCAGCAGTGATCGGCGGCTAGCGGCTTCCTACAATGAGCAGTTCTTC
CDR3: CASSDRRLAASYNEQFF

size: few
D: .
J: TRBJ2-5
V: TRBV18
length: 13
DNA: TGTGCCAGCTCACCCCCCTCAGAAGAGACCCAGTACTTC
CDR3: CASSPPSEETQYF

size: .
D: TRBD1
J: TRBJ2-4
V: TRBV5-4
length: 16
DNA: TGTGCCAGCAGCTTGTGGACAGGGCCAGCCAAAAACAGTCAGTACTTC
CDR3: CASSLWTGPAKNSQYF

size: .
D: .
J: TRBJ1-2
V: TRBV27
length: 13
DNA: TGTGCCAGCAGTTTCGGTAATAACTATGGCTACACCTTC
CDR3: CASSFGNNYGYTF

size: .
D: .
J: TRBJ2-3
V: TRBV30
length: 15
DNA: TGTGCCTGGAGCGCTAGCAGAGGGTACACAGATACGCAGTATTTT
CDR3: CAWSASRGYTDTQYF